The next 32 T cell receptor beta chains were all read from a single sample in a study of T cell responses to AZD1222 COVID-19 vaccine. Libraries were prepared by immunoSEQ multiplex PCR; TCRdb keeps only in-frame clonotypes and omits some of them. The top ten hold 0.55% of the sample, which has about 260,000 clones, approximately 93% seen once. Source: peripheral blood, taken on day 0 of AZD1222 vaccination. The receptors were sampled from an adult in good health.

This chain links TRBV6-5 with TRBJ1-5; TRBD1 aligns across 12 bases. The V gene end was trimmed by 5 bases and the J gene end by 9 bases; junction bases not matched to a gene: 8. CDR3 length: 15 amino acids. The V gene's germline CDR1 is MNHEY and CDR2 SVGAGI. The CDR3 bases are TGTGCCAGCAGTCCGGGACAGGGGGCGAGGGGGCCCCAGCATTTT. Protein sequence: CASSPGQGARGPQHF.

V is TRBV6-5 and J is TRBJ2-7; no firm D call. Germline V gene lookup returns CDR1 MNHEY and CDR2 SVGAGI. Deletions cut 0 bases from V and 2 bases from J, with 8 bases between. The CDR3 totals 14 residues. CDR3 DNA sequence: TGTGCCAGCAGTTACTCTCCCGGAACCTACGAGCAGTACTTC. Its protein is CASSYSPGTYEQYF.

The gene calls are TRBV2 and TRBJ1-1, with 7 bases fitting TRBD1. Trimming cost V 7 bases and J 3 bases; bases outside gene matches: 5. Germline V gives CDR1 SNHLY, CDR2 FYNNEI. The CDR3 runs to 13 residues. The CDR3 DNA reads TGTGCCAGCATCGACAGGGTCGACACTGAAGCTTTCTTT. Residues: CASIDRVDTEAFF.

This clone was picked up a small number of times. The rearrangement links TRBV7-9 to TRBJ1-1; D gene uncertain. With 0 bases removed from V and 10 bases from J, the gap between germline ends came to 9 bases. Germline V gene data show CDR1 as SEHNR and CDR2 as FQNEAQ (reference sequence). The CDR3 spans 12 residues. The CDR3 reads CASSLAHEGAFF. The CDR3 nucleotides read TGTGCCAGCAGCTTAGCGCATGAGGGAGCTTTCTTT.

The rearrangement uses TRBV9 and TRBJ1-3, with D tentatively TRBD1 (6 bases). Looked up from germline, CDR1 is SGDLS and CDR2 is YYNGEE. The CDR3 length is 14 residues. V lost 1 base to trimming and J lost 9 bases, with 14 bases between them. The CDR3 nucleotides are TGTGCCAGCAGCGTAACACAGGGTGAGGGCACCATATATTTT. It encodes CASSVTQGEGTIYF.

The chain carries TRBV2 and TRBJ2-1, with D possibly being TRBD1 (6 bases). There are 15 residues in the CDR3. Germline lookup yields CDR1 SNHLY and CDR2 FYNNEI. V lost 4 bases and J lost 0, with 10 bases in between. DNA of the CDR3: TGTGCCAGCAGTGCCGGGACAATCTCCTACAATGAGCAGTTCTTC. Translation: CASSAGTISYNEQFF.

This clone came up once. The chain is built from TRBV2 and TRBJ2-1, with 8 nucleotides matching TRBD1. Germline V gene data show CDR1 as SNHLY and CDR2 as FYNNEI. The CDR3 length is 15 residues. V shed 5 bases, J shed 6 bases, and the junction held 9 bases outside the gene matches. CDR3 nucleotide sequence: TGTGCCAGCAGTCGCACAGGGGGGTGGGGCAATGAGCAGTTCTTC. Translation: CASSRTGGWGNEQFF.

This clone appeared a single time. The chain is built from TRBV6-4 and TRBJ2-3; D perhaps matches TRBD2 (7 bases). V was pared by 6 bases and J by 2 bases, with 15 bases between. From germline, CDR1 is MRHNA and CDR2 SNTAGT. The CDR3 totals 15 residues. The DNA for the CDR3 is TGTGCCAGCAGCGCCCGGGGGGCTTACACAGATACGCAGTATTTT. Encoded protein: CASSARGAYTDTQYF.

This chain joins TRBV6-5 and TRBJ1-1, with unresolved D. The V gene lost 5 bases and the J gene lost 1 base, with 8 bases spanning the gap. Germline V gene data show CDR1 as MNHEY and CDR2 as SVGAGI. CDR3 length: 13 amino acids. CDR3 in DNA: TGTGCCAGCAGTCCCCTTTCGAACACTGAAGCTTTCTTT. It translates to CASSPLSNTEAFF.

This clone appeared a single time. V gene TRBV7-9 combines with J gene TRBJ2-1; 9 bases line up with TRBD2. The CDR3 runs 18 residues. Germline-derived CDR1 and CDR2 are SEHNR and FQNEAQ (reference sequence). J gave up 3 bases and V 0 bases, and 9 bases lay outside the gene matches. This CDR3 reads CASSLAGASGANYNEQFF. CDR3 coding DNA: TGTGCCAGCAGCTTAGCGGGGGCTAGCGGGGCTAACTACAATGAGCAGTTCTTC. Complete variable domain (other parts from reference TRBV7-9 and TRBJ2-1): DTGVSQNPRHKITKRGQNVTFRCDPISEHNRLYWYRQTLGQGPEFLTYFQNEAQLEKSRLLSDRFSAERPKGSFSTLEIQRTEQGDSAMYLCASSLAGASGANYNEQFFGPGTRLTVL.

This rearrangement joins TRBV10-3 to TRBJ2-3; 7 bases match TRBD2. This CDR3 region has 13 residues. The germline V gene has CDR1 ENHRY and CDR2 SYGVKD. V was clipped by 7 bases and J by 1 base; unmatched bases: 2. In nucleotides, the CDR3 is TGTGCCATCACCCTAGCGGGCACAGATACGCAGTATTTT. Translating gives CAITLAGTDTQYF.

The V gene is TRBV4-2, the J gene TRBJ1-5; TRBD1 is a possible D gene (6 bases). Germline loops: CDR1 LGHNA, CDR2 YNFKEQ. The ends were cut back, 1 base at V and 6 bases at J, with 13 bases in the middle. There are 15 residues in the CDR3. The CDR3 nucleotides read TGTGCCAGCAGCCAAGGACTGGGGGCTCGTCAGCCCCAGCATTTT. Translation: CASSQGLGARQPQHF.

The chain is built from TRBV4-1 and TRBJ2-7; D perhaps matches TRBD1 (6 bases). Between the trimmed V and J ends, which lost 1 base and 3 bases, there was a span of 13 bases. Germline loops: CDR1 MGHRA, CDR2 YSYEKL. The CDR3 length is 15 residues. The CDR3 loop reads CASSQATDRIYEQYF. As DNA, the CDR3 is TGCGCCAGCAGCCAAGCGACGGACAGAATCTACGAGCAGTACTTC.

J is TRBJ1-5 and V is TRBV6-2 or TRBV6-3; D might be TRBD1 (5 bases). The CDR3 spans 14 residues. The germline gives CDR1 MNHEY, CDR2 SVGEGT. Trimming cost V 3 bases and J 3 bases, with 9 bases left between them. The CDR3 DNA sequence: TGTGCCAGCAGTTATGTGGGACCCAATCAGCCCCAGCATTTT. Its translation: CASSYVGPNQPQHF.

This sequence joins TRBV5-1 and TRBJ1-6; a weak D match, TRBD1 (6 bases). The CDR3 loop spans 16 amino acids. CDR1 is SGHRS, CDR2 YFSETQ, per germline. V lost 4 bases and J 3 bases, leaving 14 bases between the germline ends. Here the CDR3 reads CASSERTANYNSPLHF. The CDR3 DNA reads as TGCGCCAGCAGCGAGAGGACAGCCAACTATAATTCACCCCTCCACTTT. Supplemented by reference TRBV5-1 and TRBJ1-6, the full variable domain reads KAGVTQTPRYLIKTRGQQVTLSCSPISGHRSVSWYQQTPGQGLQFLFEYFSETQRNKGNFPGRFSGRQFSNSRSEMNVSTLELGDSALYLCASSERTANYNSPLHFGNGTRLTVT.

The chain carries TRBV10-3 and TRBJ2-3; D ambiguous. The CDR3 is made up of 14 amino acids. Germline V CDR1 and CDR2: ENHRY, SYGVKD. Trimming cost V 0 bases and J 0 bases, with 4 bases left between them. As DNA, the CDR3 is TGTGCCATCAGTGAGTCAGGCAGCACAGATACGCAGTATTTT. Translating it yields CAISESGSTDTQYF.

V gene TRBV6-5 combines with J gene TRBJ2-7; 7 bases match TRBD1. From germline, CDR1 is MNHEY and CDR2 SVGAGI. The CDR3 has 12 amino acids. Trimming cost V 6 bases and J 6 bases; bases outside gene matches: 5. The CDR3 region is CASSQGTAEQYF. CDR3 sequence (DNA): TGTGCCAGCAGCCAGGGGACAGCCGAGCAGTACTTC.

This rearrangement joins TRBV7-9 to TRBJ2-3, with a possible D match to TRBD1 (6 bases). The V gene lost 5 bases and the J gene lost 5 bases, with 17 bases spanning the gap. The germline V gene has CDR1 SEHNR and CDR2 FQNEAQ (reference sequence). The CDR3 contains 15 residues. DNA of the CDR3: TGTGCCAGCAGCCCCATGGGGGCTGGCGGAGATACGCAGTATTTT. Translated: CASSPMGAGGDTQYF.

This clone was recorded only once. The chain carries TRBV12-3 or TRBV12-4 and TRBJ2-2, with D maybe TRBD1 (5 bases). Trimming shortened V by 5 bases and J by 5 bases, and 9 bases separated the two germline ends. The CDR3 has 13 residues. CDR3 nucleotide sequence: TGTGCCAGCAGTACAGGTCGAACCGGGGAGCTGTTTTTT. The encoded protein is CASSTGRTGELFF.

The V and J genes are TRBV6-5 and TRBJ1-5; tentatively, D is TRBD1 (5 bases). V was shortened by 6 bases and J by 3 bases, with 15 bases between the two germline ends. This CDR3 contains 15 residues. Germline V gene data show CDR1 as MNHEY and CDR2 as SVGAGI. The CDR3 nucleotides read TGTGCCAGCAGCCCCACGGGGGTCACCAATCAGCCCCAGCATTTT. The encoded protein is CASSPTGVTNQPQHF.

Note on this clone: At one of its ends the junction is not consistent with the germline gene, which may arise from a read error. J is TRBJ1-1 and V is TRBV7-3; TRBD1 might be the D (5 bases). Germline V gene data show CDR1 as SGHTA and CDR2 as FQGTGA. The CDR3 extends over 14 amino acids. The CDR3 region has the DNA TGTGCCAGCAGCCGCTCGGGGCAGAACACTGAGGCTTTCTTT. Translated, it gives CASSRSGQNTEAFF.

The rearrangement joins TRBV11-2 to TRBJ1-2; the match to TRBD1 covers 7 bases. V was pared by 5 bases and J by 1 base, with 7 bases of the junction left unmatched. The length of the CDR3 is 15 residues. The germline gives CDR1 SGHAT, CDR2 FQNNGV. This CDR3 is CASSPTTGLNYGYTF. The DNA for the CDR3 is TGTGCCAGCAGCCCTACGACAGGGCTTAACTATGGCTACACCTTC.

V gene TRBV5-1 combines with J gene TRBJ2-7, with a possible D match to TRBD1 (5 bases). The CDR3 spans 13 residues. With 1 base removed from V and 1 base from J, the gap between germline ends came to 6 bases. Germline V gene sequence: CDR1 SGHRS, CDR2 YFSETQ. The CDR3 coding sequence is TGCGCCAGCAGCTTGACAGGTTCCTACGAGCAGTACTTC. This gives the protein CASSLTGSYEQYF. Using reference TRBV5-1 and TRBJ2-7 for the parts outside the CDR3, the full variable domain is KAGVTQTPRYLIKTRGQQVTLSCSPISGHRSVSWYQQTPGQGLQFLFEYFSETQRNKGNFPGRFSGRQFSNSRSEMNVSTLELGDSALYLCASSLTGSYEQYFGPGTRLTVT.

The gene calls are TRBV7-6 and TRBJ1-3; TRBD1 is a possible D gene (6 bases). The CDR3 contains 17 residues. Germline CDR1 reads SGHVS; CDR2 reads FNYEAQ. The V end was cut by 5 bases, the J end by 0 bases, with 17 bases between. CDR3 nucleotide sequence: TGTGCCAGCAGCCTTGGCGGGGGCTTCGGCTCTGGAAACACCATATATTTT. It translates to CASSLGGGFGSGNTIYF.

The chain has TRBV20-1 and TRBJ1-2; 8 bases match TRBD1. The junction had 6 bases not matched to a gene; V was cut back by 3 bases and J by 6 bases. The germline gives CDR1 DFQATT, CDR2 SNEGSKA (reference sequence). The CDR3 contains 13 residues. Here the CDR3 reads CSASTGTGNGYTF. The CDR3 DNA reads TGCAGTGCTAGTACCGGGACAGGAAATGGCTACACCTTC.

The rearrangement joins TRBV4-1 to TRBJ1-1; no clear D gene. CDR1 and CDR2 (germline): MGHRA, YSYEKL. V was shortened by 5 bases and J by 4 bases, with 11 bases between the two germline ends. The CDR3 runs 13 residues. The CDR3 reads CASSTPGITEAFF. The CDR3 nucleotides are TGCGCCAGCAGCACCCCGGGAATCACTGAAGCTTTCTTT.

This clone was detected once. V gene TRBV28 combines with J gene TRBJ2-7, with D uncertain. The CDR3 spans 12 residues. CDR1 and CDR2 from the germline V gene are MDHEN and SYDVKM. The germline V and J ends were trimmed by 11 bases and 1 base, with 12 bases remaining between them. CDR3: CACEEVSYEQYF. In DNA form, the CDR3 reads TGTGCCTGCGAAGAGGTTTCCTACGAGCAGTACTTC.

The chain has TRBV4-2 and TRBJ2-7; D is perhaps TRBD1 or TRBD2 (5 bases each). CDR3 length equals 15 residues. V was cut by 4 bases and J by 2 bases, with 15 bases left in between. CDR1 LGHNA and CDR2 YNFKEQ come from the germline V gene. For the CDR3, the DNA is TGTGCCAGCAGCCGAGACCGGGACCAAACCTACGAGCAGTACTTC. Its protein product is CASSRDRDQTYEQYF.

This chain links TRBV5-1 with TRBJ1-3; no clear D. The CDR3 runs to 14 residues. Trimming left V 2 bases short and J 1 base short, with 7 bases between. The germline gives CDR1 SGHRS, CDR2 YFSETQ. This CDR3 reads CASSFGGSGNTIYF. The CDR3 DNA follows: TGCGCCAGCAGCTTCGGAGGATCTGGAAACACCATATATTTT.

V is TRBV2 and J is TRBJ1-1; D perhaps matches TRBD1 (5 bases). Germline V gene sequence: CDR1 SNHLY, CDR2 FYNNEI. The CDR3 is 13 residues long. V dropped 4 bases and J dropped 10 bases, with 16 bases sitting between them. For the CDR3, the DNA is TGTGCCAGCAGTGGGGCAGGGCGCGCTCGAGCTTTCTTT. It codes for CASSGAGRARAFF. The full variable domain, its missing parts supplied by reference TRBV2 and TRBJ1-1, is EPEVTQTPSHQVTQMGQEVILRCVPISNHLYFYWYRQILGQKVEFLVSFYNNEISEKSEIFDDQFSVERPDGSNFTLKIRSTKLEDSAMYFCASSGAGRARAFFGQGTRLTVV.

The V call is TRBV19, the J call TRBJ1-2; unclear D gene. The CDR3 is 14 residues long. Between the trimmed V and J ends, which lost 3 bases and 0 bases, there was a span of 8 bases. Germline V lookup: CDR1 LNHDA, CDR2 SQIVND (reference sequence). CDR3 sequence reads: CASSIAGANYGYTF. DNA for the CDR3: TGTGCCAGTAGTATTGCGGGCGCTAACTATGGCTACACCTTC.

The V and J genes are TRBV7-9 and TRBJ1-3; D gene ambiguous. Germline V gene lookup returns CDR1 SEHNR and CDR2 FQNEAQ (reference sequence). The V gene lost 2 bases and the J gene lost 2 bases, with 10 bases spanning the gap. CDR3 length: 15 amino acids. CDR3 loop: CASSLWNRPGNTIYF. DNA of the CDR3: TGTGCCAGCAGCTTATGGAACAGACCTGGAAACACCATATATTTT.